The 24 T cell receptor beta chains below were found in one sample sequenced in a study of OX40 agonist ivuxolimab in advanced cancers. Here immunoSEQ multiplex PCR was the method, and the copy in TCRdb shows in-frame clones only, minus some. The table lists 42,000 or so clones, about 90% of them singletons, with around 14% in the top ten. Sequences were derived from CD4+ or CD8+ T cells sorted from blood, sampled in a trial of the OX40 agonist ivuxolimab. These TCRs come from an adult with an advanced solid tumor such as melanoma, head and neck, liver or kidney cancer.

This chain connects TRBV5-1 to TRBJ2-1; possible D gene TRBD2, 5 bases. The CDR3 has 15 amino acids. CDR1 is SGHRS and CDR2 is YFSETQ in the germline V gene. The V end lost 2 bases, the J end lost 4 bases, and 13 bases lay between the germline ends. Here the CDR3 reads CASSFSADFYNEQFF. DNA of the CDR3: TGCGCCAGCAGCTTCTCAGCGGACTTTTACAATGAGCAGTTCTTC.

The J gene is TRBJ1-5, the V gene TRBV7-6; D unclear. In germline, CDR1 is SGHVS, CDR2 FNYEAQ. The CDR3 spans 14 residues. Deletions cut 2 bases from V and 5 bases from J, with 10 bases between. The CDR3 coding sequence is TGTGCCAGCAGCTTAATTGGGGTGGATCAGCCCCAGCATTTT. This codes for CASSLIGVDQPQHF.

The rearrangement links TRBV9 to TRBJ2-7; tentatively, D is TRBD1 (6 bases). The V end lost 3 bases, the J end lost 0 bases, and 10 bases lay between the germline ends. This CDR3 has 14 amino acids. Germline lookup yields CDR1 SGDLS and CDR2 YYNGEE. The chain's CDR3 is CASSGRDTSYEQYF. The CDR3 DNA is TGTGCCAGCAGCGGCCGGGACACCTCCTACGAGCAGTACTTC.

The count of this clone is one. The chain is built from TRBV11-3 and TRBJ2-2; D is uncertain. CDR1 is SGHNT and CDR2 is YENEEA in the germline V gene. This CDR3 region has 12 residues. Trimming shortened V by 2 bases and J by 6 bases, and 4 bases separated the two germline ends. The CDR3: CASSLLSGELFF. As DNA, the CDR3 is TGTGCCAGCAGCTTACTCTCCGGGGAGCTGTTTTTT.

Turning to this clone: No conserved phenylalanine or tryptophan is present at the end of the CDR3, so a read error is the likely explanation. The DNA is omitted, as the CDR3 cannot be located on it reliably, and the CDR3 follows TCRdb's listing. The chain links TRBV11-1 to TRBJ1-2. Germline V lookup: CDR1 SGHAT, CDR2 FQDESV (reference sequence). A total of 15 residues make up the CDR3, ends included. The CDR3 protein is CASSRGNKAGKTYGY.

J is TRBJ1-1 and V is TRBV5-1; D gene unclear. Looked up from germline, CDR1 is SGHRS and CDR2 is YFSETQ. V gave up 2 bases and J gave up 1 base, with 9 bases separating them. This CDR3 has 14 amino acids. DNA for the CDR3: TGCGCCAGCAGCTTTCGTGGCCCGAACACTGAAGCTTTCTTT. This gives the protein CASSFRGPNTEAFF. The whole variable domain, remainder taken from reference TRBV5-1 and TRBJ1-1, is KAGVTQTPRYLIKTRGQQVTLSCSPISGHRSVSWYQQTPGQGLQFLFEYFSETQRNKGNFPGRFSGRQFSNSRSEMNVSTLELGDSALYLCASSFRGPNTEAFFGQGTRLTVV.

The J gene is TRBJ1-2, the V gene TRBV7-7, with D possibly being TRBD1 (6 bases). The CDR3 has 14 residues. The V gene lost 0 bases and the J gene lost 7 bases, with 12 bases spanning the gap. Germline V gene sequence: CDR1 SSHAT, CDR2 FNYEAQ (reference sequence). CDR3 nucleotide sequence: TGTGCCAGCAGCTTAGCGATGGGGGGGCCTGGCTACACCTTC. This sequence encodes CASSLAMGGPGYTF.

This clone occurred once. DNA for the CDR3: TGTGCCAGCAGCTTTCTTGGGGAAAGCAATCAGCCCCAGCATTTT. Protein: CASSFLGESNQPQHF. The chain links TRBV12-1 to TRBJ1-5. TRBV12-1 is a recognized pseudogene. The CDR3 contains 15 residues.

CDR3 DNA sequence: TGCGCCAGCAAAACTGAATATAGTTACGAGACCCAGTACTTC. Its protein is CASKTEYSYETQYF. The rearrangement links TRBV5-1 to TRBJ2-5, with D hard to call. The CDR3 is made up of 14 amino acids. The germline V gene has CDR1 SGHRS and CDR2 YFSETQ. The germline V and J ends were trimmed by 6 bases and 5 bases, with 17 bases remaining between them. Complete variable domain (other parts from reference TRBV5-1 and TRBJ2-5): KAGVTQTPRYLIKTRGQQVTLSCSPISGHRSVSWYQQTPGQGLQFLFEYFSETQRNKGNFPGRFSGRQFSNSRSEMNVSTLELGDSALYLCASKTEYSYETQYFGPGTRLLVL.

This clone appeared a single time. The CDR3 is CASSTNTGGLLYYEQYF. CDR3 nucleotide sequence: TGTGCCAGTAGTACGAATACGGGGGGACTCCTATACTACGAGCAGTACTTC. The V gene is TRBV19, the J gene TRBJ2-7; 7 nucleotides match TRBD2. Germline CDR1 is LNHDA and CDR2 is SQIVND (reference sequence). V trimming: 4 bases; J trimming: 3 bases; junction bases outside the gene matches: 15. CDR3 length equals 17 residues.

The genes are TRBV7-9 and TRBJ2-7; unclear D gene. Germline values: CDR1 SEHNR, CDR2 FQNEAQ (reference sequence). V shed 1 base and J shed 3 bases, with 10 bases lying between them. CDR3 length: 14 amino acids. The CDR3 spells CASSLGGPVYEQYF. CDR3 sequence (DNA): TGTGCCAGCAGCTTAGGTGGGCCAGTCTACGAGCAGTACTTC. Full variable domain (rest looked up from reference TRBV7-9 and TRBJ2-7): DTGVSQNPRHKITKRGQNVTFRCDPISEHNRLYWYRQTLGQGPEFLTYFQNEAQLEKSRLLSDRFSAERPKGSFSTLEIQRTEQGDSAMYLCASSLGGPVYEQYFGPGTRLTVT.

The chain recombines TRBV9 with TRBJ2-3, with D perhaps assigned TRBD1 or TRBD2 (5 bases each). V dropped 3 bases and J dropped 8 bases, with 16 bases sitting between them. The CDR3 covers 14 residues. Germline loops: CDR1 SGDLS, CDR2 YYNGEE. DNA for the CDR3: TGTGCCAGCAGCGAAGGGACGGGATCTGTTACGCAGTATTTT. It specifies CASSEGTGSVTQYF.

The sample holds a few counts of this clone. This chain links TRBV27 with TRBJ2-7, with D maybe TRBD2 (7 bases). Germline CDR1 MNHEY, CDR2 SMNVEV (reference sequence). The CDR3 runs to 14 residues. Trimming took off 6 bases at V and 2 bases at J, with 14 bases between the two ends. CDR3 bases: TGTGCCAGCAGCTCCATCGGGGGGCCCTACGAGCAGTACTTC. This gives the protein CASSSIGGPYEQYF.

J is TRBJ1-2 and V is TRBV7-9; weak D call: TRBD1 (5 bases). Germline CDR1 and CDR2: SEHNR and FQNEAQ (reference sequence). This CDR3 is 14 amino acids long. V was clipped by 1 base and J by 4 bases, with 10 bases between them. DNA of the CDR3: TGTGCCAGCAGCTTAGTCGGGGGGACCTATGGCTACACCTTC. Translated: CASSLVGGTYGYTF. The full variable domain, in which reference TRBV7-9 and TRBJ1-2 provide the parts outside the CDR3, is DTGVSQNPRHKITKRGQNVTFRCDPISEHNRLYWYRQTLGQGPEFLTYFQNEAQLEKSRLLSDRFSAERPKGSFSTLEIQRTEQGDSAMYLCASSLVGGTYGYTFGSGTRLTVV.

This clone has a single count. The chain recombines TRBV14 with TRBJ1-2, with 8 bases aligning to TRBD1. There are 15 residues in the CDR3. From germline, CDR1 is SGHDN and CDR2 FVKESK. The trim removed 2 bases at V and 8 bases at J, leaving 10 bases unmatched. This CDR3 is CASSQPPTGVSGYTF. CDR3 sequence (DNA): TGTGCCAGCAGCCAACCCCCGACAGGGGTCTCCGGCTACACCTTC. Complete variable domain (other parts from reference TRBV14 and TRBJ1-2): EAGVTQFPSHSVIEKGQTVTLRCDPISGHDNLYWYRRVMGKEIKFLLHFVKESKQDESGMPNNRFLAERTGGTYSTLKVQPAELEDSGVYFCASSQPPTGVSGYTFGSGTRLTVV.

The CDR3 sequence: CASSPTGGVDTGELFF. As DNA, the CDR3 is TGTGCCAGCAGCCCGACAGGAGGGGTCGACACCGGGGAGCTGTTTTTT. This sequence joins TRBV7-9 and TRBJ2-2; D tentatively reads TRBD1 or TRBD2 (6 bases each). The CDR3 covers 16 residues. V lost 5 bases to trimming and J lost 3 bases, with 16 bases between them. Germline values: CDR1 SEHNR, CDR2 FQNEAQ (reference sequence).

CDR3 bases: TGCGCCAGCAGCCAAGCATGGGGTTTTAGCAATCAGCCCCAGCATTTT. Its protein is CASSQAWGFSNQPQHF. The rearrangement links TRBV4-3 to TRBJ1-5; D is unresolved. The germline V gene has CDR1 LGHNA and CDR2 YSLEER. V was cut by 1 base and J by 0 bases, with 10 bases left in between. This CDR3 has 16 residues.

The J gene is TRBJ2-7, the V gene TRBV7-3; D is perhaps TRBD2 (5 bases). V was cut by 2 bases and J by 7 bases, with 21 bases left in between. The germline gives CDR1 SGHTA, CDR2 FQGTGA. The CDR3 runs 16 residues. The CDR3 DNA sequence: TGTGCCAGCAGCTTATGGTCTTTATCAGCGGACGAGGAGCAGTACTTC. Its protein product is CASSLWSLSADEEQYF.

This chain joins TRBV15 and TRBJ1-1, with 7 positions matching TRBD1. The CDR3 length is 13 residues. Germline-derived CDR1 and CDR2 are LNHNV and YYDKDF (reference sequence). The junction had 4 bases not matched to a gene; V was cut back by 8 bases and J by 1 base. The CDR3 DNA sequence: TGTGCCACCGGGGGGACAGCGAACACTGAAGCTTTCTTT. It translates to CATGGTANTEAFF.

This rearrangement joins TRBV2 to TRBJ2-7; TRBD1 matches 8 bases. This CDR3 has 15 amino acids. The germline V gene encodes CDR1 SNHLY and CDR2 FYNNEI. Trimming removed 5 bases from V and 5 bases from J; junction bases left unmatched: 11. CDR3 amino acids: CASSFRQGLRDEQYV. In DNA, the CDR3 is TGTGCCAGCAGTTTTAGACAGGGGCTGCGAGACGAGCAGTACGTC.

The genes are TRBV5-5 and TRBJ2-3; D uncertain. Per germline, CDR1 SGHKS and CDR2 YYEKEE (reference sequence). V was trimmed by 0 bases and J by 4 bases, leaving 3 bases between them. The CDR3 spans 12 residues. As DNA, the CDR3 is TGTGCCAGCAGCTTGGCTTCAGATACGCAGTATTTT. Residues: CASSLASDTQYF.

The chain recombines TRBV28 with TRBJ2-6; D ambiguous. Germline V gene data show CDR1 as MDHEN and CDR2 as SYDVKM. V shed 2 bases and J shed 2 bases, with 7 bases lying between them. The CDR3 is made up of 15 amino acids. The CDR3 loop is CASSLAPTGANVLTF. CDR3 coding DNA: TGTGCCAGCAGTTTAGCCCCTACTGGGGCCAACGTCCTGACTTTC.

This chain uses TRBV7-9 with TRBJ1-2; D might be TRBD1 (6 bases). This CDR3 contains 15 residues. Trimming removed 3 bases at V and 6 bases at J, with 17 bases between. CDR1 and CDR2 from the germline V gene are SEHNR and FQNEAQ (reference sequence). The CDR3 region is CASSLGERGLDGYTF. CDR3 bases: TGTGCCAGCAGCTTGGGGGAACGGGGGCTTGATGGCTACACCTTC.

J is TRBJ1-1 and V is TRBV4-1, with D tentatively TRBD1 (6 bases). CDR3 size: 13 residues. The V gene lost 8 bases and the J gene lost 1 base, with 11 bases spanning the gap. The germline gives CDR1 MGHRA, CDR2 YSYEKL. The DNA of the CDR3 is TGCGCCAGCGACCAGGGGACGAACACTGAAGCTTTCTTT. This codes for CASDQGTNTEAFF.